This T cell receptor beta chain stems from a study of cytomegalovirus exposure and HLA in healthy donors. Researchers ran the PCR with 60 Vbeta and 13 Jbeta primers. Libraries were prepared by immunoSEQ multiplex PCR; TCRdb keeps only in-frame clonotypes and omits some of them. The sample lists more than 65,000 clones, 60% to 80% seen once, with roughly 6% in the top ten. Germline V gene data show CDR1 as KGHSH and CDR2 as LQKENI. CDR3 length equals 14 residues. With 3 bases removed from V and 3 bases from J, the gap between germline ends came to 12 bases. Sequences were obtained from PBMCs. This chain connects TRBV18 to TRBJ2-7; weak D call: TRBD1 (6 bases). This clonotype originated in a female donor in good health and CMV-seronegative. The CDR3 nucleotides are TGTGCCAGCTCACCGCTGGACAGTGTCTACGAGCAGTACTTC. It encodes CASSPLDSVYEQYF.